Included here is one TCR beta chain sequence, with context. The antigen is not known. These data originate in a study of radiotherapy plus CTLA-4 blockade in lung cancer. As for the study in general: Disease control was present in around a third of patients, and objective responses in approximately 20%.

CTLA-4 blockade with ipilimumab, together with focal radiation, was given to patients with chemo-refractory metastatic non-small-cell lung cancer. General study findings and limits: In blood, after radiotherapy plus ipilimumab, tumor-derived TCR clones expanded. Response was reportedly best predicted by early blood T cell clone dynamics, with interferon-beta.

Losses at the gene ends were 0 bases for V and 4 bases for J; bases not matched to a gene: 7. The germline CDR1 and CDR2 sequences are SGHRS and YFSETQ. The CDR3 contains 18 residues. Some clones are missing from TCRdb's copy, which holds only in-frame ones; the method was immunoSEQ multiplex PCR. The sample lists tens of thousands of clones, more than 75% seen once, with less than 25% in the top ten. The specimen was peripheral blood, collected from a patient treated with radiotherapy plus ipilimumab. The rearrangement joins TRBV5-1 to TRBJ2-1; 13 bases map to TRBD2. The TCR was taken from a human donor with non-small cell lung cancer that progressed on radiotherapy plus ipilimumab. The CDR3 nucleotides are TGCGCCAGCAGCTTGGTGGCGGGACTAGCGGGGCAATACAATGAGCAGTTCTTC. Protein sequence: CASSLVAGLAGQYNEQFF. The full variable domain, rest sourced from reference TRBV5-1 and TRBJ2-1, is KAGVTQTPRYLIKTRGQQVTLSCSPISGHRSVSWYQQTPGQGLQFLFEYFSETQRNKGNFPGRFSGRQFSNSRSEMNVSTLELGDSALYLCASSLVAGLAGQYNEQFFGPGTRLTVL.